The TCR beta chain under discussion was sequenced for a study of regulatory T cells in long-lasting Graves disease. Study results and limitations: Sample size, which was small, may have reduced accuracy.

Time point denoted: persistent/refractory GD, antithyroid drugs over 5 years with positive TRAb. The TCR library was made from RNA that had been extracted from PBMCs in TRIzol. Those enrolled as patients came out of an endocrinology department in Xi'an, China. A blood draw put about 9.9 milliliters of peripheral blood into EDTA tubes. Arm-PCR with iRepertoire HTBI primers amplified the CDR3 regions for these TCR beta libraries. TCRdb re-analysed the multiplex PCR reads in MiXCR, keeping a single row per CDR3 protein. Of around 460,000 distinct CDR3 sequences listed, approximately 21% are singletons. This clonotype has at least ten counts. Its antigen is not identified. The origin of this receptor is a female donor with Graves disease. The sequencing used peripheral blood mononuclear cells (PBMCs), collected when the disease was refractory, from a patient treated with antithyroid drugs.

The CDR3: CASSTQTGAETQYF. CDR3 DNA sequence: TGTGCCAGCAGTACCCAGACAGGGGCAGAGACCCAGTACTTC. The rearrangement joins TRBV28 to TRBJ2-5; 8 positions match TRBD1. Looked up from germline, CDR1 is MDHEN and CDR2 is SYDVKM. The J segment lost 4 bases and the V segment lost 5 bases, leaving 6 bases of the junction unmatched. This CDR3 is built from 14 residues.